This entry features one TCR beta chain sequence. Authors' analysis steps: Reference gene primer amplification gave estimated nucleated cell counts. Clones were read by immunoSEQ multiplex PCR, and TCRdb kept only the in-frame ones, dropping some. Clone size and V and J calls were adopted from that table, with D and trimming inferred from the DNA. The repertoire holds approximately 52,000 clones, with roughly 89% as singletons. This sample stems from a study of blood T cell repertoires in COVID-19. Study as a whole: PBMCs, B-cell-depleted T cells, or T cells were the source of the cDNA or gDNA that made up the material.

Unmatched junction bases numbered 4, after V lost 7 bases and J lost 3 bases. CDR3 length equals 14 residues. Germline CDR1 is LNHDA and CDR2 is SQIVND (reference sequence). This receptor was identified in a man in his sixties with active COVID-19. This chain links TRBV19 with TRBJ1-5; 9 bases fit TRBD1. The sequencing input was peripheral blood. The chain's CDR3 is CASKGQGPNQPQHF. DNA for the CDR3: TGTGCCAGTAAGGGACAGGGCCCCAATCAGCCCCAGCATTTT.